A single sample is the source of the 20 T cell receptor beta chains below, sequenced in a study of CD4 T cells in relation to SARS-CoV-2 and coronaviruses. Their antigen targets remain unknown. The repertoire was sequenced with immunoSEQ multiplex PCR; TCRdb's copy has only in-frame clones and lacks some. The sample has approximately 39,000 clones, 60% to 80% seen once. The sequenced sample consisted of memory CD4+ T cells from PBMCs, cultured in vitro. These receptors were collected from an adult with COVID-19.

This clone was found a few times. This chain uses TRBV5-1 with TRBJ1-2, with 10 bases that match TRBD1. V lost 3 bases, J lost 6 bases, and 5 bases stayed unmatched. The CDR3 runs to 14 residues. Germline assignment: CDR1 SGHRS and CDR2 YFSETQ. CDR3 in amino acids: CASSSTGTGDGYTF. CDR3 DNA: TGCGCCAGCAGCTCAACCGGGACAGGGGATGGCTACACCTTC.

The rearrangement links TRBV5-5 to TRBJ2-2, with TRBD2 identical over 13 bases. The germline CDR1 and CDR2 sequences are SGHKS and YYEKEE (reference sequence). This CDR3 comprises 17 residues. After removal of 4 bases from V and 2 bases from J, the junction contained 5 bases not matched to a gene. CDR3 protein: CASSGGTSGVNTGELFF. Here the CDR3 DNA reads TGTGCCAGCAGCGGGGGGACTAGCGGGGTTAACACCGGGGAGCTGTTTTTT. The whole variable domain, filled in from reference TRBV5-5 and TRBJ2-2, reads DAGVTQSPTHLIKTRGQQVTLRCSPISGHKSVSWYQQVLGQGPQFIFQYYEKEERGRGNFPDRFSARQFPNYSSELNVNALLLGDSALYLCASSGGTSGVNTGELFFGEGSRLTVL.

The chain joins TRBV18 to TRBJ2-1, with 9 nucleotides matching TRBD2. J gave up 1 base and V 3 bases, and 4 bases lay outside the gene matches. The CDR3 length is 16 residues. Looked up from germline, CDR1 is KGHSH and CDR2 is LQKENI. DNA of the CDR3: TGTGCCAGCTCACCGATGACTAGCGGATCCTACAATGAGCAGTTCTTC. It specifies CASSPMTSGSYNEQFF. The whole variable domain, filled in from reference TRBV18 and TRBJ2-1, reads NAGVMQNPRHLVRRRGQEARLRCSPMKGHSHVYWYRQLPEEGLKFMVYLQKENIIDESGMPKERFSAEFPKEGPSILRIQQVVRGDSAAYFCASSPMTSGSYNEQFFGPGTRLTVL.

The genes are TRBV2 and TRBJ2-2; D is undetermined. The germline CDR1 and CDR2 sequences are SNHLY and FYNNEI. CDR3 length: 12 residues. The V end was cut by 9 bases, the J end by 2 bases, with 7 bases between. The CDR3 protein is CASCPNTGELFF. As DNA, the CDR3 is TGTGCCAGTTGTCCTAACACCGGGGAGCTGTTTTTT.

In this sample, this clone turned up once. The chain is built from TRBV19 and TRBJ2-1, with D maybe TRBD2 (6 bases). Trimming took 9 bases from V and 9 from J, leaving 30 bases between them. CDR1 LNHDA and CDR2 SQIVND come from the germline V gene (reference sequence). This CDR3 region has 17 residues. For the CDR3, the DNA is TGTGCCAGCGCGACAGCAGGAGGAGGGTCCCACCGAGGTGAGCAGTTCTTC. Its protein product is CASATAGGGSHRGEQFF.

This chain links TRBV19 with TRBJ1-5; TRBD1 might be the D (5 bases). Germline CDR1 LNHDA, CDR2 SQIVND (reference sequence). The ends were cut back, 4 bases at V and 5 bases at J, with 9 bases in the middle. This CDR3 region has 13 residues. The CDR3 sequence: CASSKTVHQPQHF. The CDR3 DNA sequence: TGTGCCAGTAGTAAGACAGTCCATCAGCCCCAGCATTTT.

The rearrangement links TRBV3-1 (or the pseudogene TRBV3-2) to TRBJ2-1; D is uncertain. This CDR3 has 11 residues. Looked up from germline, CDR1 is LGHDT and CDR2 is YNNKEL (reference sequence). V lost 7 bases, J lost 7 bases, and 8 bases lay in between. The CDR3: CASTRRNEQFF. In DNA, the CDR3 is TGTGCCAGCACTCGACGTAATGAGCAGTTCTTC.

The genes are TRBV6-4 and TRBJ2-1; D is uncertain. Trimming shortened V by 0 bases and J by 9 bases, and 9 bases separated the two germline ends. Germline V gene sequence: CDR1 MRHNA, CDR2 SNTAGT. The CDR3 is made up of 13 amino acids. CDR3 in DNA: TGTGCCAGCAGTGACTCGTTTGAGGCTGAGCAGTTCTTC. It translates to CASSDSFEAEQFF.

The chain joins TRBV5-1 to TRBJ2-6; no reliable D call. V was pared by 4 bases and J by 4 bases, with 3 bases between. The CDR3 length is 12 residues. CDR1 is SGHRS and CDR2 is YFSETQ in the germline V gene. Here the CDR3 DNA reads TGCGCCAGCAGCCCCGGGGCCAACGTCCTGACTTTC. The encoded protein is CASSPGANVLTF.

The chain joins TRBV18 to TRBJ1-1, with 7 bases aligning to TRBD1. Germline V gene lookup returns CDR1 KGHSH and CDR2 LQKENI. CDR3 length equals 15 residues. V was clipped by 6 bases and J by 1 base; unmatched bases: 8. The CDR3 nucleotides are TGTGCCAGCTCCCAGGGGACAGCCGGGAACACTGAAGCTTTCTTT. Translating gives CASSQGTAGNTEAFF.

The chain has TRBV5-5 and TRBJ1-5; D is ambiguous. The CDR3 consists of 14 residues. Germline lookup yields CDR1 SGHKS and CDR2 YYEKEE (reference sequence). V lost 4 bases, J lost 3 bases, and 11 bases lay in between. The CDR3 protein is CASSGREYNQPQHF. CDR3 DNA sequence: TGTGCCAGCAGCGGTAGGGAGTACAATCAGCCCCAGCATTTT.

The chain links TRBV27 to TRBJ1-6; D is ambiguous. With 10 bases removed from V and 0 bases from J, the gap between germline ends came to 13 bases. Germline values: CDR1 MNHEY, CDR2 SMNVEV (reference sequence). The CDR3 contains 15 residues. The CDR3 DNA reads as TGTGCCACCCAGGCGGAGAGCTCCTATAATTCACCCCTCCACTTT. This translates into CATQAESSYNSPLHF.

The chain carries TRBV6-1 and TRBJ1-4; D ambiguous. CDR1 and CDR2 from the germline V gene are MNHNS and SASEGT. Between the trimmed V and J ends, which lost 1 base and 6 bases, there was a span of 12 bases. This CDR3 comprises 15 residues. The CDR3 DNA sequence: TGTGCCAGCAGTGAAGGGACGACTTGGGATGAAAAACTGTTTTTT. This codes for CASSEGTTWDEKLFF.

This clone occurred once. This chain connects TRBV11-2 to TRBJ2-5; D is perhaps TRBD2 (5 bases). The length of the CDR3 is 14 residues. The V end was cut by 1 base, the J end by 7 bases, with 13 bases between. Germline assignment: CDR1 SGHAT and CDR2 FQNNGV. CDR3 DNA: TGTGCCAGCAGCTTAGGGAGGTCTCCTGGGACCCAGTACTTC. Protein sequence: CASSLGRSPGTQYF.

The V gene is TRBV11-2, the J gene TRBJ2-2, with TRBD2 as a possible D gene (5 bases). The V gene lost 1 base and the J gene lost 9 bases, with 24 bases spanning the gap. Germline lookup yields CDR1 SGHAT and CDR2 FQNNGV. The CDR3 contains 18 residues. CDR3 DNA sequence: TGTGCCAGCAGCTTAGGCCCCTTTAGGGTAGCGCGCGACCGGGAGCTGTTTTTT. Translated: CASSLGPFRVARDRELFF.

This clone has only a few counts. The chain links TRBV7-9 to TRBJ2-7, with a possible D match to TRBD1 (5 bases). The CDR3 sequence is 12 residues long. The germline V gene has CDR1 SEHNR and CDR2 FQNEAQ (reference sequence). Trimming removed 5 bases from V and 4 bases from J, with 9 bases in between. This CDR3 reads CASSQGIYEQYF. The CDR3 DNA reads as TGTGCCAGCAGCCAGGGTATTTACGAGCAGTACTTC.

The chain is built from TRBV7-9 and TRBJ1-6; D possibly corresponds to TRBD1 (5 bases). The CDR3 consists of 14 residues. The germline V gene encodes CDR1 SEHNR and CDR2 FQNEAQ (reference sequence). The V end lost 7 bases, the J end lost 7 bases, and 14 bases lay between the germline ends. Here the CDR3 reads CASTTGTANSPLHF. CDR3 nucleotide sequence: TGTGCCAGCACCACCGGGACGGCGAATTCACCCCTCCACTTT.

The chain couples TRBV6-2 or TRBV6-3 to TRBJ2-7; the match to TRBD2 covers 8 bases. Trimming at V came to 5 bases and at J to 0 bases, leaving 9 bases not matched to a gene. Germline CDR1 and CDR2: MNHEY and SVGEGT. The length of the CDR3 is 16 residues. CDR3 sequence (DNA): TGTGCCAGCAGTCCCTCAGCGGGGGCAATCTCCTACGAGCAGTACTTC. It yields the protein CASSPSAGAISYEQYF.

The V gene is TRBV14, the J gene TRBJ1-5; maybe TRBD1 (5 bases). The CDR3 is made up of 17 amino acids. V lost 2 bases, J lost 0 bases, and 14 bases lay in between. The V gene's germline CDR1 is SGHDN and CDR2 FVKESK. CDR3 residues: CASSQNGGGVSNQPQHF. The CDR3 nucleotides are TGTGCCAGCAGCCAAAATGGGGGGGGTGTTAGCAATCAGCCCCAGCATTTT.

J is TRBJ2-3 and V is TRBV11-3, with 12 nucleotides matching TRBD2. From germline, CDR1 is SGHNT and CDR2 YENEEA. J gave up 5 bases and V 4 bases, and 4 bases lay outside the gene matches. This CDR3 spans 15 amino acids. The CDR3 loop is CASSSGTSGQDTQYF. The CDR3 DNA reads as TGTGCCAGCAGCTCCGGGACTAGCGGGCAAGATACGCAGTATTTT.